Listed below are T cell receptor beta chains from one sample, sequenced in a study of regulatory T cells in long-lasting Graves disease. TCRdb re-derived calls from the multiplex PCR reads in MiXCR, one entry per CDR3 protein. The table lists under 350,000 distinct CDR3 sequences, roughly a fifth of them singletons, with more than 50% in the top ten. The sequencing here drew on peripheral blood mononuclear cells (PBMCs), taken when the disease was refractory, from a patient treated with antithyroid drugs. These receptors were taken from a female donor with Graves disease. Each CDR3 is given with its conserved first and last residue. Clone size is given for some rows only: seen once, a few or many times, or a class if the clone is expanded.

many	TRBV6-1	TRBJ2-7	CASSDAPGNSYEQYF
many	TRBV20-1	TRBJ2-5	CSARDQQQETQYF
NA	TRBV19	TRBJ2-1	CASMGRDFNNEQFF
NA	TRBV18	TRBJ1-1	CASSSARGRNTEAFF
many	TRBV28	TRBJ1-2	CASSFWSDSSYGYTF
NA	TRBV11-2	TRBJ2-1	CASSHLAGSSYNEQFF
many	TRBV11-2	TRBJ2-7	CASSPHPTYEQYF
few	TRBV5-1	TRBJ2-2	CASSLEVGRTAGELFF
few	TRBV3-1	TRBJ2-2	CASSPPSGDVTGELFF
many	TRBV2	TRBJ1-2	CASRYRVGYTF
few	TRBV15	TRBJ1-5	CATSGGTHTSNQPQHF
many	TRBV2	TRBJ1-2	CASSVWVSNGYTF
many	TRBV7-2	TRBJ1-6	CASSQGVVEVGSPLHF
NA	TRBV19	TRBJ2-1	CASSIMGTYNEQFF
few	TRBV25-1	TRBJ2-7	CASSEYTQGGDEQYF
NA	TRBV7-2	TRBJ1-6	CASSLTALTPLHF
many	TRBV28	TRBJ1-5	CASSPIQYSNQPQHF
few	TRBV7-9	TRBJ2-4	CASSLAWGNIQYF
NA	TRBV7-2	TRBJ1-2	CASSLALDSRWGYTF
few	TRBV20-1	TRBJ2-7	CSAPPPDSQSYEQYF
few	TRBV18	TRBJ1-5	CASSLVVEQPQHF
few	TRBV28	TRBJ1-3	CASIPIDRANTIYF
NA	TRBV4-3	TRBJ2-4	CASSQDVSVLAKNIQYF
many	TRBV6-5	TRBJ1-2	CASSYSSWGTSYGYTF
few	TRBV28	TRBJ2-7	CASRRLSYYEQYF
few	TRBV15	TRBJ1-4	CATSRDWGAEEKLFF
few	TRBV5-8	TRBJ2-5	CASSFRPGQGKETQYF
NA	TRBV6-1	TRBJ1-1	CASSPGSFGAEAFF
NA	TRBV6-1	TRBJ1-2	CASSEGVTYGYTF